The clone carrying this T cell receptor beta chain appeared a few times. Its antigen is still unknown. This specimen comes from a study of human T cells and chemical hapten exposure. Broader study findings: The study found that PT1 expanded TCR counts correlated positively with patch test score. Expanded TCRs showed more large CDR3 clusters than pre-sensitization or healthy control sets.

Individual cDNA molecules had unique molecular identifiers attached to them by the library. TCRdb recomputed calls from the RACE reads with MiXCR, one row per CDR3 protein. The sample carries 84,000 or so distinct CDR3 sequences, 10% to 13% recorded once. CDR3 length: 16 amino acids. Trimming stripped 4 bases from V and 5 bases from J, with 19 bases between. The germline V gene encodes CDR1 KGHDR and CDR2 SFDVKD. Indicated time point: patch test 2, 6 weeks after DPC sensitization. Treatment noted: therapeutic diphenylcyclopropenone sensitization with weekly scalp DPC. This TCR was recovered from a woman aged 25 to 39 with alopecia areata. Some clones in this sample may be carry-over from other donors' samples. This specimen was whole blood, taken in connection with sensitization to the hapten diphenylcyclopropenone (DPC). The chain employs TRBV24-1 and TRBJ2-5; TRBD1 or TRBD2 may be the D gene (6 bases each). The DNA of the CDR3 is TGTGCCACCAGTGAGGAGGGCAGGGGAGTATTGGAGACCCAGTACTTC. This gives the protein CATSEEGRGVLETQYF.